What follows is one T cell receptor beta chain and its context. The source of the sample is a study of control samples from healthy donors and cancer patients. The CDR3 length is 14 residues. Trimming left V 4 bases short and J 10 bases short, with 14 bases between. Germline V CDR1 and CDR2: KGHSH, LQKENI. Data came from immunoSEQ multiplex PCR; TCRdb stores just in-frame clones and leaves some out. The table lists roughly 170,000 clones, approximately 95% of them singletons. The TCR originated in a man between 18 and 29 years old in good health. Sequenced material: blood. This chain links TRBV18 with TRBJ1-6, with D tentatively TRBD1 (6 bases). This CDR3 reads CASSQTGGESPLHF. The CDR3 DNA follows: TGTGCCAGCTCACAGACAGGAGGAGAATCACCCCTCCACTTT.